This T cell receptor (beta chain) was found in a study of blood T cell repertoires in COVID-19. Whole-study context: The analysed material was cDNA or gDNA that came from T cells, B-cell-depleted T cells, or PBMCs.

Some clones are missing from TCRdb's copy, which holds only in-frame ones; the method was immunoSEQ multiplex PCR. The table includes roughly 16,000 clones, 80% to 90% detected once. The CDR3 loop spans 15 amino acids. The germline gives CDR1 SGHTA, CDR2 FQGNSA. The ends lost 8 bases at V and 1 base at J; junction bases unmatched: 6. The V and J genes are TRBV7-2 and TRBJ2-2, with 8 positions matching TRBD1. This TCR was sampled from a man aged 70 or older in a cohort sampled during active COVID-19. The source material was peripheral blood. CDR3 amino acids: CASVNRGMNTGELFF. The DNA for the CDR3 is TGTGCCAGCGTGAACAGGGGGATGAACACCGGGGAGCTGTTTTTT.